These 9 T cell receptor beta chains were sequenced from one sample in a study of metastatic and nonmetastatic thyroid tumors. Thyroid surgery was performed in patients who had received no treatment beforehand. TCRdb reprocessed the PCR reads via MiXCR. The table shows more than 85,000 clones, with around 9.2% occurring only once. What was sequenced was blood. These receptor sequences come from a female donor with papillary thyroid cancer or a benign thyroid nodule (not recorded which). Some clones in this sample may be carry-over from other donors' samples.

The rearrangement links TRBV2 to TRBJ1-5, with a possible D match to TRBD1 (6 bases). Trimming shortened V by 4 bases and J by 6 bases, and 7 bases separated the two germline ends. Germline loops: CDR1 SNHLY, CDR2 FYNNEI. CDR3 length: 12 amino acids. In DNA form, the CDR3 reads TGTGCCAGCAGTGCAGGGGTTCAGCCCCAGCATTTT. Its translation is CASSAGVQPQHF.

This clone showed up many times. This sequence joins TRBV6-1 and TRBJ2-3; D perhaps matches TRBD2 (5 bases). Germline CDR1 is MNHNS and CDR2 is SASEGT. CDR3 length: 14 residues. Trimming shortened V by 5 bases and J by 1 base, and 10 bases separated the two germline ends. The CDR3 region has the DNA TGTGCCAGCAGTTTTTCCGGGGGCACAGATACGCAGTATTTT. Protein: CASSFSGGTDTQYF.

This clone was counted at least ten times. Other DNA sequences from this sample encode an identical CDR3 as well. The chain carries TRBV13 and TRBJ2-7, with D possibly TRBD1 on 6 matching bases. V gave up 5 bases and J gave up 0 bases, with 17 bases separating them. The CDR3 extends over 16 amino acids. Germline V gene sequence: CDR1 PRHDT, CDR2 FYEKMQ (reference sequence). The CDR3 spells CASSTYTGKSSYEQYF. DNA of the CDR3: TGTGCCAGCAGCACCTACACAGGGAAAAGCTCCTACGAGCAGTACTTC.

This clone was detected ten times or more. V gene TRBV7-2 combines with J gene TRBJ2-7, with a tentative D call TRBD1 (5 bases). CDR1 SGHTA and CDR2 FQGNSA come from the germline V gene. The CDR3 runs 14 residues. Trimming shortened V by 0 bases and J by 3 bases, and 9 bases separated the two germline ends. In nucleotides, the CDR3 is TGTGCCAGCAGCTTAGCAGGGGTGGGCTACGAGCAGTACTTC. Its translation is CASSLAGVGYEQYF.

This clone occurred many times. This chain connects TRBV30 to TRBJ2-5; D remains unclear. The CDR3 runs to 11 residues. Germline CDR1 reads GTSNPN; CDR2 reads SVGIG (reference sequence). Trimming removed 0 bases at V and 4 bases at J, with 3 bases between. DNA for the CDR3: TGTGCCTGGAGTGTACGAGAGACCCAGTACTTC. Protein sequence: CAWSVRETQYF.

This clone was counted at least ten times. The rearrangement links TRBV6-1 to TRBJ2-5, with 7 bases fitting TRBD1. Trimming at V came to 6 bases and at J to 5 bases, leaving 6 bases not matched to a gene. The germline CDR1 and CDR2 sequences are MNHNS and SASEGT. The CDR3 runs to 13 residues. The CDR3 nucleotides read TGTGCCAGCAGAGGACAGGCGGAGGAGACCCAGTACTTC. The encoded protein is CASRGQAEETQYF.

This clone has at least ten counts. The rearrangement links TRBV5-1 to TRBJ1-1; 7 nucleotides align to TRBD1. The germline gives CDR1 SGHRS, CDR2 YFSETQ. The CDR3 totals 14 residues. With V trimmed by 6 bases and J by 1 base, 6 bases remained unmatched. The CDR3 DNA reads TGCGCCAGCACGGAACAGGGGACGAACACTGAAGCTTTCTTT. Protein product: CASTEQGTNTEAFF.

This clone was recorded many times. The V and J genes are TRBV7-9 and TRBJ1-4; 9 nucleotides line up with TRBD1. The CDR3 runs 14 residues. V was pared by 5 bases and J by 5 bases, with 3 bases of the junction left unmatched. Germline lookup yields CDR1 SEHNR and CDR2 FQNEAQ (reference sequence). CDR3 residues: CASSSGQGNEKLFF. In nucleotides, the CDR3 is TGTGCCAGCAGCAGTGGACAGGGGAATGAAAAACTGTTTTTT.

The rearrangement links TRBV18 to TRBJ1-2; 8 nucleotides line up with TRBD1. Germline trimming cut 2 bases from V and 8 bases from J; bases unmatched to any gene: 7. Germline CDR1 reads KGHSH; CDR2 reads LQKENI. The CDR3 extends over 14 amino acids. The CDR3 is CASSPFGQGGGYTF. Written as DNA, the CDR3 is TGTGCCAGCTCACCATTTGGACAGGGAGGAGGCTACACCTTC. The whole variable domain, filled in from reference TRBV18 and TRBJ1-2, reads NAGVMQNPRHLVRRRGQEARLRCSPMKGHSHVYWYRQLPEEGLKFMVYLQKENIIDESGMPKERFSAEFPKEGPSILRIQQVVRGDSAAYFCASSPFGQGGGYTFGSGTRLTVV.